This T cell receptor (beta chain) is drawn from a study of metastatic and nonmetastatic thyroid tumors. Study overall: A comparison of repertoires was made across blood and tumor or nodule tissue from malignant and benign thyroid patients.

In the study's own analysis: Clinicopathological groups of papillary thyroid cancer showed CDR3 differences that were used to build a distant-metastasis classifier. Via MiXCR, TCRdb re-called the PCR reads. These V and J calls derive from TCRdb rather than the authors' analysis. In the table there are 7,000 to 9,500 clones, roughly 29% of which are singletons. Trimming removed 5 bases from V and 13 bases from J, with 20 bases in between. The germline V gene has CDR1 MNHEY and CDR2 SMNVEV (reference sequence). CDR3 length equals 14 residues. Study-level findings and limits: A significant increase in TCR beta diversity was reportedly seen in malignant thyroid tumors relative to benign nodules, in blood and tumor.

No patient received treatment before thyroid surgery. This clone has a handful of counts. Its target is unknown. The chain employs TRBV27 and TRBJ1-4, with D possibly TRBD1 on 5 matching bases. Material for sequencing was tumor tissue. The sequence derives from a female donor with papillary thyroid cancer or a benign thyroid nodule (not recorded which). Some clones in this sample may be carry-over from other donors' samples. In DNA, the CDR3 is TGTGCCAGCAGTGCCCGGGACGGTCAGAGGGGACTGTTTTTT. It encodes CASSARDGQRGLFF.